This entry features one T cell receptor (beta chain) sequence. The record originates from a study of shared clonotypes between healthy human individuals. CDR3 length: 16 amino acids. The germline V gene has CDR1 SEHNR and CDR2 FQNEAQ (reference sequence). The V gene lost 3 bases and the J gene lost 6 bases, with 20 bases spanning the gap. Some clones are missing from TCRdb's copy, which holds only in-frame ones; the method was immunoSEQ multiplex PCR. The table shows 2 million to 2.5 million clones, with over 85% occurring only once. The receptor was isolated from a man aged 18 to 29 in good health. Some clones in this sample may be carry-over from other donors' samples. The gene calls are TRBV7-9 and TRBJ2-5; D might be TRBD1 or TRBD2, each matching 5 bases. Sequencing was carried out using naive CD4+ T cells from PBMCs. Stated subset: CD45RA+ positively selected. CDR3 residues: CASSFEGLGTRKTQYF. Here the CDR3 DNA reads TGTGCCAGCAGCTTCGAAGGACTGGGGACGAGAAAGACCCAGTACTTC.